This T cell receptor beta chain originates from a study of CDR3 diversity in severe acne. MiXCR, applied by TCRdb to the PCR reads, yields one record per CDR3 protein. The repertoire holds over 85,000 distinct CDR3 sequences, 51% seen once, with 12% in the top ten. Germline CDR1 and CDR2: SGHTA and FQGTGA. Trimming took off 5 bases at V and 3 bases at J, with 13 bases between the two ends. The CDR3 has 14 residues. The sequencing input was blood. This TCR derives from a male donor with acne. The rearrangement uses TRBV7-3 and TRBJ1-1, with D maybe TRBD1 (5 bases). The CDR3 bases are TGTGCCAGCAGCCCCCAGGGCTCGCACACTGAAGCTTTCTTT. This gives the protein CASSPQGSHTEAFF.